A single sample is the source of the 27 T cell receptor beta chains below, sequenced in a study of blood T cell repertoires in COVID-19. Measured with immunoSEQ multiplex PCR; TCRdb has only the in-frame clones, and not every one. The data show 190,000 or so clones, 82% seen once. The material sequenced was peripheral blood. These receptor sequences come from a human donor with acute or convalescent COVID-19. The donor label of this sample is uncertain.

The chain combines TRBV28 with TRBJ2-5; D unresolved. The V gene lost 8 bases and the J gene lost 5 bases, with 12 bases spanning the gap. This CDR3 has 12 amino acids. The germline gives CDR1 MDHEN, CDR2 SYDVKM. The CDR3, as DNA: TGTGCCAGCCGACCCCCCGGGGAGACCCAGTACTTC. Protein: CASRPPGETQYF.

The rearrangement uses TRBV12-3 or TRBV12-4 and TRBJ1-2; D is perhaps TRBD1 (6 bases). CDR3 length: 13 residues. Trimming shortened V by 3 bases and J by 8 bases, and 13 bases separated the two germline ends. This CDR3 is CASSLVRGEGYTF. In nucleotides, the CDR3 is TGTGCCAGCAGTTTGGTCAGGGGAGAAGGCTACACCTTC.

This chain uses TRBV4-1 with TRBJ2-1; 11 positions match TRBD2. V dropped 2 bases and J dropped 7; count of bases not matched to a gene: 1. The CDR3 has 14 amino acids. Per germline, CDR1 MGHRA and CDR2 YSYEKL. The CDR3 DNA follows: TGCGCCAGCAGCCAAACTAGCGGGAGAAATGAGCAGTTCTTC. Encoded protein: CASSQTSGRNEQFF.

V gene TRBV28 combines with J gene TRBJ2-3, with 10 nucleotides matching TRBD1. The CDR3 is 15 residues long. Germline V gives CDR1 MDHEN, CDR2 SYDVKM. After removal of 5 bases from V and 1 base from J, the junction contained 3 bases not matched to a gene. This chain's CDR3 is CASSLGTGGTDTQYF. The CDR3 DNA sequence: TGTGCCAGCAGTCTAGGGACAGGGGGCACAGATACGCAGTATTTT.

There are a few counts of this clone. The rearrangement uses TRBV5-1 and TRBJ2-7; TRBD1 agrees at 9 bases. The CDR3 is 14 residues long. Trimming cost V 4 bases and J 5 bases; bases outside gene matches: 7. Germline CDR1 SGHRS, CDR2 YFSETQ. The CDR3 sequence: CASSIRGQGNEQYF. CDR3 DNA: TGCGCCAGCAGCATACGGGGACAGGGAAACGAGCAGTACTTC.

The genes are TRBV7-9 and TRBJ2-1; no clear D gene. Germline assignment: CDR1 SEHNR and CDR2 FQNEAQ (reference sequence). The V end lost 1 base, the J end lost 0 bases, and 10 bases lay between the germline ends. The CDR3 has 16 residues. This CDR3 reads CASSLGQLSSYNEQFF. CDR3 sequence (DNA): TGTGCCAGCAGCTTAGGCCAACTGAGCTCCTACAATGAGCAGTTCTTC.

Worth noting for this clone: No DNA is shown, since the ends of the CDR3 on it are uncertain; the CDR3 is the one TCRdb lists. This chain uses TRBV27 with TRBJ2-7; the table's D call TRBD1 went unverified against the DNA. The germline CDR1 and CDR2 sequences are MNHEY and SMNVEV (reference sequence). From its first to its last residue, the CDR3 has 14 amino acids. This CDR3 is CASSSSDSPYEQYF.

This clone was picked up one time. The rearrangement joins TRBV6-1 to TRBJ1-6, with D unclear. CDR1 is MNHNS, CDR2 SASEGT, per germline. V lost 2 bases and J lost 7, with 6 bases in between. CDR3 size: 13 residues. The CDR3 protein is CASSESINSPLHF. The CDR3 nucleotides read TGTGCCAGCAGTGAATCCATCAATTCACCCCTCCACTTT.

The chain couples TRBV28 to TRBJ2-1; TRBD1 matches 9 bases. The germline CDR1 and CDR2 sequences are MDHEN and SYDVKM. This CDR3 contains 19 residues. After removal of 6 bases from V and 2 bases from J, the junction contained 17 bases not matched to a gene. Here the CDR3 reads CASSPQGAVAGKPYNEQFF. The CDR3 DNA sequence: TGTGCCAGCAGCCCACAGGGGGCTGTGGCGGGAAAGCCCTACAATGAGCAGTTCTTC.

This clone was recorded a few times. The CDR3 sequence: CAWSSGDQPQHF. The DNA of the CDR3 is TGTGCCTGGAGTTCAGGGGATCAGCCCCAGCATTTT. This rearrangement joins TRBV30 to TRBJ1-5; D may be TRBD1 (6 bases). V was pared by 2 bases and J by 5 bases, with 7 bases between. The CDR3 covers 12 residues. Germline CDR1 reads GTSNPN; CDR2 reads SVGIG (reference sequence).

Only a few counts were recorded for this clone. V usage is TRBV19 and J usage is TRBJ2-2; 9 bases map to TRBD1. V trimming: 3 bases; J trimming: 9 bases; junction bases outside the gene matches: 5. CDR1 LNHDA and CDR2 SQIVND come from the germline V gene (reference sequence). The CDR3 runs 14 residues. CDR3: CASSIRDRVRELFF. The CDR3 nucleotides are TGTGCCAGTAGTATCCGGGACAGGGTTAGGGAGCTGTTTTTT.

This chain uses TRBV6-5 with TRBJ2-7; weak D call: TRBD2 (5 bases). Germline V gene data show CDR1 as MNHEY and CDR2 as SVGAGI. This CDR3 region has 13 residues. Trimming removed 5 bases at V and 6 bases at J, with 14 bases between. CDR3 sequence: CASSTGSRLEQYF. In DNA, the CDR3 is TGTGCCAGCAGTACTGGGAGTCGGCTCGAGCAGTACTTC.

The chain links TRBV9 to TRBJ2-1; 7 positions agree with TRBD2. This CDR3 has 16 amino acids. The junction had 8 bases not matched to a gene; V was cut back by 0 bases and J by 5 bases. The germline CDR1 and CDR2 sequences are SGDLS and YYNGEE. The CDR3 protein is CASSVAPGGTNNEQFF. DNA for the CDR3: TGTGCCAGCAGCGTAGCCCCCGGAGGGACTAACAATGAGCAGTTCTTC.

This clone was observed a few times. The rearrangement joins TRBV10-2 to TRBJ2-7, with a tentative D call TRBD2 (5 bases). The V end lost 8 bases, the J end lost 3 bases, and 8 bases lay between the germline ends. The CDR3 contains 11 residues. The germline V gene has CDR1 WSHSY and CDR2 SAAADI. Written as DNA, the CDR3 is TGCGCCAGCGGGAGTTTCTACGAGCAGTACTTC. It yields the protein CASGSFYEQYF.

This clone was seen only once. The J gene is TRBJ1-6, the V gene TRBV3-1 (or the pseudogene TRBV3-2); TRBD1 matches at 7 bases. The CDR3 extends over 14 amino acids. The ends lost 3 bases at V and 7 bases at J; junction bases unmatched: 3. CDR1 and CDR2 from the germline V gene are LGHDT and YNNKEL (reference sequence). The CDR3 protein is CASSHRDRNSPLHF. The CDR3 DNA reads TGTGCCAGCAGCCACCGGGACAGAAATTCACCCCTCCACTTT.

J is TRBJ1-5 and V is TRBV28; D is ambiguous. The length of the CDR3 is 13 residues. Looked up from germline, CDR1 is MDHEN and CDR2 is SYDVKM. The germline V and J ends were trimmed by 8 bases and 6 bases, with 14 bases remaining between them. The CDR3 here is CASLLNLGQPQHF. DNA for the CDR3: TGTGCCAGCCTCCTTAATCTCGGTCAGCCCCAGCATTTT.

J is TRBJ2-3 and V is TRBV13; 7 bases map to TRBD1. The CDR3 loop spans 15 amino acids. Looked up from germline, CDR1 is PRHDT and CDR2 is FYEKMQ (reference sequence). J was trimmed by 1 base and V by 5 bases; bases with no gene match: 6. The CDR3 here is CASSPGQVRTDTQYF. CDR3 DNA: TGTGCCAGCAGCCCTGGACAGGTACGCACAGATACGCAGTATTTT. Complete variable domain (other parts from reference TRBV13 and TRBJ2-3): AAGVIQSPRHLIKEKRETATLKCYPIPRHDTVYWYQQGPGQDPQFLISFYEKMQSDKGSIPDRFSAQQFSDYHSELNMSSLELGDSALYFCASSPGQVRTDTQYFGPGTRLTVL.

The chain combines TRBV19 with TRBJ1-1, with D possibly matching TRBD1 (5 bases). Trimming pared 5 bases from V and 3 bases from J, leaving 13 bases between. CDR1 LNHDA and CDR2 SQIVND come from the germline V gene (reference sequence). The CDR3 covers 14 residues. The CDR3 protein is CASSVSGKDTEAFF. DNA of the CDR3: TGTGCCAGTAGTGTATCAGGGAAGGACACTGAAGCTTTCTTT.

This rearrangement joins TRBV5-1 to TRBJ2-7, with 7 nucleotides matching TRBD1. Germline lookup yields CDR1 SGHRS and CDR2 YFSETQ. Trimming took 3 bases from V and 3 from J; bases not matched to a gene: 3. This CDR3 spans 13 amino acids. In DNA form, the CDR3 reads TGCGCCAGCAGCTCGGGACAGTTCTACGAGCAGTACTTC. Protein product: CASSSGQFYEQYF.

The chain couples TRBV7-9 to TRBJ1-4, with TRBD1 as a possible D gene (6 bases). V lost 1 base and J 8 bases, leaving 14 bases between the germline ends. CDR3 size: 15 residues. Per germline, CDR1 SEHNR and CDR2 FQNEAQ (reference sequence). The CDR3 sequence: CASSLGSGVGEKLFF. CDR3 nucleotides: TGTGCCAGCAGCTTAGGTTCAGGGGTAGGCGAAAAACTGTTTTTT.

The V gene is TRBV18, the J gene TRBJ1-2; D perhaps matches TRBD1 (5 bases). V was pared by 3 bases and J by 0 bases, with 17 bases between. CDR1 KGHSH and CDR2 LQKENI come from the germline V gene. CDR3 size: 17 residues. For the CDR3, the DNA is TGTGCCAGCTCACCGGTGTCCTCGACAGCAGCTAACTATGGCTACACCTTC. Amino acids: CASSPVSSTAANYGYTF.

The V gene is TRBV20-1, the J gene TRBJ2-3; unclear D gene. The ends were cut back, 7 bases at V and 2 bases at J, with 7 bases in the middle. The CDR3 loop spans 11 amino acids. Germline V gives CDR1 DFQATT, CDR2 SNEGSKA (reference sequence). The CDR3 here is CSVPSTDTQYF. The CDR3 nucleotides read TGCAGTGTTCCCTCCACAGATACGCAGTATTTT.

This clone was counted a single time. The chain combines TRBV12-3 or TRBV12-4 with TRBJ1-5; unclear D gene. The CDR3 consists of 13 residues. V was trimmed by 3 bases and J by 1 base, leaving 4 bases between them. Written as DNA, the CDR3 is TGTGCCAGCAGTTTGAGCAGCAATCAGCCCCAGCATTTT. Translating gives CASSLSSNQPQHF.

The chain employs TRBV21-1 and TRBJ1-5; the listed D gene, TRBD1, was not tested against the DNA. TRBV21-1 corresponds to a pseudogene. This CDR3 comprises 17 residues. CDR3 residues: CASTIPLDRGSNQPQHF. CDR3 in DNA: TGTGCCAGCACCATCCCCCTCGACAGGGGTAGCAATCAGCCCCAGCATTTT.

This CDR3 is CASTLAGANEQFF. Here the CDR3 DNA reads TGTGCCAGCACACTAGCGGGAGCTAACGAGCAGTTCTTC. This chain uses TRBV3-1 (or the pseudogene TRBV3-2) with TRBJ2-1, with 11 positions matching TRBD2. V dropped 7 bases and J dropped 10; count of bases not matched to a gene: 6. The CDR3 loop spans 13 amino acids. The germline V gene has CDR1 LGHDT and CDR2 YNNKEL (reference sequence).

The rearrangement uses TRBV30 and TRBJ2-7; TRBD2 might be the D (6 bases). Trimming removed 3 bases at V and 1 base at J, with 19 bases between. CDR1 and CDR2 (germline): GTSNPN, SVGIG (reference sequence). The CDR3 runs 16 residues. This CDR3 reads CAWSPVLTAGSYEQYF. CDR3 nucleotides: TGTGCCTGGAGCCCGGTACTGACCGCGGGGTCCTACGAGCAGTACTTC.

V usage is TRBV6-5 and J usage is TRBJ1-1; D may be TRBD1 (5 bases). The CDR3 is 14 residues long. Germline CDR1 reads MNHEY; CDR2 reads SVGAGI. Trimming left V 7 bases short and J 6 bases short, with 18 bases between. The CDR3 sequence: CASTSWGGPAEAFF. CDR3 sequence (DNA): TGTGCCAGCACCTCATGGGGGGGTCCGGCTGAAGCTTTCTTT.